These T cell receptor beta chains were read from a single sample in a study of shared T cell receptors in the human thymus. Profiled with immunoSEQ multiplex PCR; TCRdb holds only in-frame clones, not every one. The sample carries under 700,000 clones, about 80% recorded once. These data were also reused for a study on human thymus T cells.

The specimen was thymocytes. The receptor source for this set is a boy less than two years old with a congenital heart defect. Both conserved end residues are part of each CDR3. The order of the fields is clone size, V gene, J gene, D gene, CDR3 DNA, CDR3 protein. A D gene is named only where the DNA matches it firmly. Clone size is stated in some rows and not others, as once, few, many or a class when expanded.

-	TRBV4-2	TRBJ2-7	TRBD1	TGTGCCAGCAGCCAAGGCCATGGGCCGGGACAGCACTACGAGCAGTACTTC	CASSQGHGPGQHYEQYF
once	TRBV7-9	TRBJ2-7	TRBD1	TGTGCCAGCAGCGGACAGGGGTTCTATGAGCAGTACTTC	CASSGQGFYEQYF
-	TRBV10-2	TRBJ1-4	TRBD1	TGCGCCAGCAGCCCCGAGGGCAGGGGGCCCTTGACAGGGGGACTGTTTTTT	CASSPEGRGPLTGGLFF
few	TRBV6-5	TRBJ1-2	TRBD1	TGTGCCAGCAGTTCCCCAAGACAGGGGTACGGCTACACCTTC	CASSSPRQGYGYTF
-	TRBV15	TRBJ2-1	-	TGTGCCACCAGCAGAGATCTCGCGGGTCGGAATGAGCAGTTCTTC	CATSRDLAGRNEQFF
few	TRBV29-1	TRBJ2-1	TRBD2	TGCAGCGTTGACCAGACTAGCGGCCCCTACAATGAGCAGTTCTTC	CSVDQTSGPYNEQFF
-	TRBV25-1	TRBJ2-7	TRBD2	TGTGCCAGCAGTGACCCTAGCGGGGGCAGCTCCTACGAGCAGTACTTC	CASSDPSGGSSYEQYF
-	TRBV4-3	TRBJ2-3	TRBD2	TGCGCCAGCAGCCAAGAGTTGACGGGAGGGTGCAGTGATTGGGATACGCAGTATTTT	CASSQELTGGCSDWDTQYF
-	TRBV4-3	TRBJ2-2	-	TGCGCCAGCAGCCAAGATAGCCGTCCGATAAACACCGGGGAGCTGTTTTTT	CASSQDSRPINTGELFF
-	TRBV5-6	TRBJ1-5	TRBD1	TGTGCCAGCAGCTCTACAGGGGGGAATCAGCCCCAGCATTTT	CASSSTGGNQPQHF
few	TRBV12-1	TRBJ2-6	-	TGTGCCAGCACTCTAGGCACTAGCGGAAGCTCTGGGGCCAACGTCCTGACTTTC	CASTLGTSGSSGANVLTF
-	TRBV6-1	TRBJ2-7	-	TGTGCCAGCAGTGGAACCCCGAGAGGGCCACAGTACGAGCAGTACTTC	CASSGTPRGPQYEQYF
-	TRBV10-3	TRBJ2-7	TRBD2	TGTGCCATCAGCTCCATCGGGACTAGCGGACAAGGGGAGCAGTACTTC	CAISSIGTSGQGEQYF
-	TRBV27	TRBJ1-2	TRBD1	TGTGCCAGCAGTCCGGGACAGGGGGCCTTTTATTCCTCTAACTATGGCTACACCTTC	CASSPGQGAFYSSNYGYTF
few	TRBV10-3	TRBJ2-3	-	TGTGCCATCAGTGAGTCGGGCCACACAGATACGCAGTATTTT	CAISESGHTDTQYF
-	TRBV5-1	TRBJ2-1	TRBD2	TGCGCCAGCAGCTCCCCGTTGTGTGGCGGGAGGGACTACAATGAGCAGTTCTTC	CASSSPLCGGRDYNEQFF
-	TRBV5-6	TRBJ2-2	-	TGTGCCAGCAGCCTCAAGAGCCAGGGGCGATCGAACACCGGGGAGCTGTTTTTT	CASSLKSQGRSNTGELFF
few	TRBV27	TRBJ1-2	-	TGTGCCAGCAGTTCCTATGGAGAGGGGGATGACTATGGCTACACCTTC	CASSSYGEGDDYGYTF
-	TRBV12-5	TRBJ2-1	TRBD2	TGTGCTAGTGGTTTAGCGGGAGAAGTTTATAATGAGCAGTTCTTC	CASGLAGEVYNEQFF
-	TRBV14	TRBJ2-7	-	TGTGCCAGCAGCCCCCAAAGTAGCACCCTTGCCGAGCAGTACTTC	CASSPQSSTLAEQYF
few	TRBV5-1	TRBJ2-7	TRBD2	TGCGCCAGCAGCTTGGCCATTAGCGGGAGTGGCAGCTCCTACGAGCAGTACTTC	CASSLAISGSGSSYEQYF
-	TRBV28	TRBJ1-4	TRBD1	TGTGCCAGCAGCAATAGGGACAGTTCTGAAAAACTGTTTTTT	CASSNRDSSEKLFF
few	TRBV28	TRBJ1-2	-	TGTGCCAGCAGTTTCGGGGGGATGGGGAGCTCCACCTATGGCTACACCTTC	CASSFGGMGSSTYGYTF
-	TRBV27	TRBJ2-5	TRBD1	TGTGCCAGCAGTCCACCTAAGGGACAGGATCTGGTGACCCAGTACTTC	CASSPPKGQDLVTQYF
few	TRBV29-1	TRBJ2-5	TRBD1	TGCAGCGTTGAAGGGGGGACAGGAGGTCCCCAAGAGACCCAGTACTTC	CSVEGGTGGPQETQYF
-	TRBV25-1	TRBJ1-2	-	TGTGCCAGCAGTGGGTCCCACAAGAATACACCTTATAACTATGGCTACACCTTC	CASSGSHKNTPYNYGYTF
-	TRBV10-1	TRBJ2-1	TRBD2	TGCGCCAGCAGTGACCCCGGGGGGGCCGCTCACAATGAGCAGTTCTTC	CASSDPGGAAHNEQFF
-	TRBV9	TRBJ2-5	TRBD1	TGTGCCAGCAGCCTCGGGACAGGGGAAGAGACCCAGTACTTC	CASSLGTGEETQYF
-	TRBV7-7	TRBJ2-1	TRBD2	TGTGCTAGCAGCCCCTTTCAACCGGGAGGGCGAGGCAATGAGCAGTTCTTC	CASSPFQPGGRGNEQFF
-	TRBV18	TRBJ2-4	-	TGTGCCAGCTCGACTACTTGGCCGGGAGAATGGAACGGGGCCAAAAACATTCAGTACTTC	CASSTTWPGEWNGAKNIQYF
-	TRBV10-3	TRBJ1-1	-	TGTGTTCCGCAGGGAGGGCAAGGGACTGAAGCTTTCTTT	CVPQGGQGTEAFF
-	TRBV18	TRBJ2-3	TRBD2	TGTGCCAGCTCACAGCGGGACTCCCGTAGCGTGGGGTACACAGATACGCAGTATTTT	CASSQRDSRSVGYTDTQYF
-	TRBV28	TRBJ1-2	-	TGTGCCAGCAGACACGAGGTAGGGGGAAACTATGGCTACACCTTC	CASRHEVGGNYGYTF
-	TRBV5-8	TRBJ2-7	TRBD1	TGTGCCAGCAGCTGCCGGGACAGGGGGGGGGCATTCTCCTACGAGCAGTACTTC	CASSCRDRGGAFSYEQYF
-	TRBV19	TRBJ2-7	TRBD2	TGTGCCAGTAGTACGTCTAGCGGAGCATACGAGCAGTACTTC	CASSTSSGAYEQYF
-	TRBV5-5	TRBJ2-7	TRBD2	TGTGCCAGCAGCGAGTGGGCTAGCGGCCTGGAGAAATACGAGCAGTACTTC	CASSEWASGLEKYEQYF
-	TRBV5-1	TRBJ1-1	-	TGCGCCAGCAGCTTGGAGCTCGGGGTCCCAGAGAACACTGAAGCTTTCTTT	CASSLELGVPENTEAFF
-	TRBV27	TRBJ1-2	TRBD1	TGTGCCAGCAGTTTACGACAGGGGGCGGGGGGCTACACCTTC	CASSLRQGAGGYTF
-	TRBV12-1	TRBJ2-5	-	TGTGCCAGCAGCTCCCGGGGGAATTGGCGGGAGACCCAGTACTTC	CASSSRGNWRETQYF
-	TRBV29-1	TRBJ2-3	-	TGCAGCGTTGAACGTGGGGCACAAGATACGCAGTATTTT	CSVERGAQDTQYF
-	TRBV19	TRBJ1-2	-	TGTGCCAGTAGACACAGATCCGATGGCTACACCTTC	CASRHRSDGYTF
few	TRBV7-3	TRBJ2-7	-	TGTGCCAGCAGCTTAAGTCCTGAGGGAGGCTACGAGCAGTACTTC	CASSLSPEGGYEQYF
-	TRBV7-8	TRBJ1-5	-	TGTGCCAGCAGCTTATTGAGGGTCCATCAGCCCCAGCATTTT	CASSLLRVHQPQHF
-	TRBV29-1	TRBJ1-1	-	TGCAGCGGGGGAACAGGGATCACTGAAGCTTTCTTT	CSGGTGITEAFF
-	TRBV14	TRBJ2-2	TRBD2	TGTGCCAGCAGCCAGCGGGAGGGCCTGGGTACCGGGGAGCTGTTTTTT	CASSQREGLGTGELFF
-	TRBV2	TRBJ1-1	-	TGTGCCAGCAGTGATAGTAGGGGGGGGTTGAACACTGAAGCTTTCTTT	CASSDSRGGLNTEAFF